These T cell receptor beta chains were read from a single sample in a study of blood T cell repertoires in COVID-19. Some clones are missing from TCRdb's copy, which holds only in-frame ones; the method was immunoSEQ multiplex PCR. The sample consists of about 150,000 clones, roughly 90% of them appearing once. Sequencing was performed on peripheral blood. Source of these receptors: a human donor in a cohort sampled during active COVID-19. CDR3s include the opening cysteine and the closing phenylalanine or tryptophan. A D gene is named only where the DNA matches it firmly. Part of the rows lack a size; the others show once, few, many or a class for expanded clones.

j_call d_call clone_size v_call cdr3_aa cdr3_nt
TRBJ2-7 TRBD1 few TRBV5-1 CASSYYRGYEQYF TGCGCCAGCAGTTACTACAGGGGCTACGAGCAGTACTTC
TRBJ2-7 TRBD1 NA TRBV3-1/TRBV3-2 CASSLWDRVYEQYF TGTGCCAGCAGCCTCTGGGACAGGGTCTACGAGCAGTACTTC
TRBJ1-2 NA NA TRBV5-4 CASSLGQAYTNYGYTF TGTGCCAGCAGCTTGGGCCAGGCCTACACTAACTATGGCTACACCTTC
TRBJ1-2 NA NA TRBV10-2 CASSEKQGKGYGYTF TGCGCCAGCAGTGAGAAACAGGGAAAAGGCTATGGCTACACCTTC
TRBJ2-5 TRBD2 NA TRBV19 CASSWQPAGGTSETQYF TGTGCCAGTAGTTGGCAGCCAGCGGGAGGGACTTCCGAGACCCAGTACTTC
TRBJ2-6 TRBD1 once TRBV24-1 CATSPGTGFSGANVLTF TGTGCCACCAGCCCCGGGACAGGGTTCTCTGGGGCCAACGTCCTGACTTTC
TRBJ2-5 TRBD1 NA TRBV6-5 CASSYGQGPLETQYF TGTGCCAGCAGTTACGGACAGGGCCCACTGGAGACCCAGTACTTC
TRBJ2-7 TRBD1 NA TRBV11-2 CASSRGQGASEQYF TGTGCCAGCAGCAGGGGACAGGGGGCGAGTGAGCAGTACTTC
TRBJ1-5 TRBD1 NA TRBV4-2 CASSDPSGQGAYQPQHF TGTGCCAGCAGCGATCCATCTGGGCAGGGGGCATATCAGCCCCAGCATTTT
TRBJ2-7 TRBD2 NA TRBV5-1 CASSSGTSEFSSYEQYF TGCGCCAGCAGCTCCGGGACTAGCGAGTTTAGCTCCTACGAGCAGTACTTC
TRBJ2-7 NA NA TRBV6-5 CASSYSPESYEQYF TGTGCCAGCAGTTACAGTCCAGAATCCTACGAGCAGTACTTC
TRBJ1-5 NA NA TRBV7-2 CASSFGGGLGQPQHF TGTGCCAGCAGCTTCGGGGGAGGGCTAGGTCAGCCCCAGCATTTT
TRBJ2-2 TRBD1 NA TRBV12-5 CASGFGTGSPGELFF TGTGCTAGTGGTTTCGGGACAGGGTCGCCCGGGGAGCTGTTTTTT
TRBJ2-5 TRBD2 NA TRBV11-3 CASSLVSGRTQYF TGTGCCAGCAGCTTAGTTAGCGGGAGAACCCAGTACTTC
TRBJ2-3 TRBD2 once TRBV24-1 CATSDYRVRGVGDTQYF TGTGCCACCAGTGATTACCGAGTCCGGGGGGTTGGAGATACGCAGTATTTT
TRBJ2-3 TRBD2 once TRBV5-6 CASSTHRFSGSFGDTQYF TGTGCCAGCAGCACGCATAGGTTTAGCGGGAGTTTTGGAGATACGCAGTATTTT
TRBJ2-2 TRBD2 NA TRBV7-6 CASSLRASGGPGELFF TGTGCCAGCAGCCTCCGCGCTAGCGGGGGCCCCGGGGAGCTGTTTTTT
TRBJ1-4 NA NA TRBV19 CASSIDRGAQEKLFF TGTGCCAGTAGTATAGATCGGGGGGCGCAGGAAAAACTGTTTTTT
TRBJ2-3 NA NA TRBV4-2 CASSQFTSTDTQYF TGTGCCAGCAGCCAATTCACAAGCACAGATACGCAGTATTTT
TRBJ2-1 TRBD2 NA TRBV2 CASSTKLRTSGGPYNEQFF TGTGCCAGCAGTACTAAACTCAGGACTAGCGGGGGGCCCTACAATGAGCAGTTCTTC
TRBJ2-2 TRBD2 NA TRBV5-1 CASSFVTSGRSGELFF TGCGCCAGCAGCTTTGTGACTAGCGGGAGGTCCGGGGAGCTGTTTTTT
TRBJ1-4 NA NA TRBV18 CASSPRQPGSTNEKLFF TGTGCCAGCTCACCACGCCAGCCAGGGTCAACTAATGAAAAACTGTTTTTT
TRBJ2-3 TRBD1 NA TRBV11-3 CASSPNLGQGGTDTQYF TGTGCCAGCAGCCCAAACCTCGGACAGGGCGGCACAGATACGCAGTATTTT
TRBJ1-1 NA NA TRBV2 CASSRTENTEAFF TGTGCCAGCAGCCGCACAGAGAACACTGAAGCTTTCTTT
TRBJ2-1 TRBD2 NA TRBV9 CASSVGTSGENNEQFF TGTGCCAGCAGCGTAGGGACTAGCGGGGAAAACAATGAGCAGTTCTTC
TRBJ2-3 TRBD2 NA TRBV27 CASRQTSGGMTDTQYF TGTGCCAGCAGGCAAACTAGCGGGGGTATGACAGATACGCAGTATTTT
TRBJ2-3 NA NA TRBV2 CASSDWGRGRSDTQYF TGTGCCAGCAGTGATTGGGGGCGGGGGAGGTCAGATACGCAGTATTTT
TRBJ2-1 TRBD2 NA TRBV5-6 CASSLGLAGVHEQFF TGTGCCAGCAGCCTGGGACTAGCGGGAGTCCATGAGCAGTTCTTC
TRBJ1-2 NA NA TRBV28 CASSSEDSTELSNYGYTF TGTGCCAGCAGCTCTGAAGACTCGACAGAACTCTCTAACTATGGCTACACCTTC
TRBJ1-2 NA NA TRBV4-3 CASSRNSVVDYGYTF TGCGCCAGCAGCCGAAACTCCGTAGTTGACTATGGCTACACCTTC
TRBJ2-2 NA NA TRBV4-3 CASSQDWGPWNTGELFF TGCGCCAGCAGCCAAGATTGGGGGCCGTGGAACACCGGGGAGCTGTTTTTT
TRBJ1-1 NA NA TRBV29-1 CSVVPHTGGNTEAFF TGCAGCGTTGTCCCACACACAGGTGGGAACACTGAAGCTTTCTTT
TRBJ1-2 TRBD1 NA TRBV5-1 CASSYRTGPSPEANYGYTF TGCGCCAGCAGCTATAGGACAGGCCCCAGTCCCGAAGCTAACTATGGCTACACCTTC
TRBJ2-4 NA NA TRBV7-6 CASSSGTNKNIQYF TGTGCCAGCAGCTCCGGGACAAATAAAAACATTCAGTACTTC
TRBJ2-1 TRBD2 NA TRBV6-2/TRBV6-3 CASSSLGLAGRDNEQFF TGTGCCAGCAGTTCCCTCGGACTAGCGGGGAGGGACAATGAGCAGTTCTTC
TRBJ1-1 NA NA TRBV5-3 CARSCDSMNTEAFF TGTGCCAGGTCCTGCGACAGTATGAACACTGAAGCTTTCTTT
TRBJ1-2 TRBD1 once TRBV2 CASSGSRGQGNYGYTF TGTGCCAGCAGTGGAAGCAGGGGGCAAGGAAACTATGGCTACACCTTC